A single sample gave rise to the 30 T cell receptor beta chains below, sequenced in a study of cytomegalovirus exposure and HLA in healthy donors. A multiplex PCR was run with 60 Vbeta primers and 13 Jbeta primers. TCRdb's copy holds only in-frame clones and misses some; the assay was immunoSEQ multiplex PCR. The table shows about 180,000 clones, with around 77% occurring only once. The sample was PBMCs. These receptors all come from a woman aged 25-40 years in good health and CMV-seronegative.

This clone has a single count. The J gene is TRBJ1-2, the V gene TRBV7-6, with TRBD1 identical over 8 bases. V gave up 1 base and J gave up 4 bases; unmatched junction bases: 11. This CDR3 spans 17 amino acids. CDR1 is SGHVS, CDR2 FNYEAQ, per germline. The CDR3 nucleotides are TGTGCCAGCAGCTTAGGGTCAGGGGGCTTCTTAAGCTATGGCTACACCTTC. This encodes CASSLGSGGFLSYGYTF.

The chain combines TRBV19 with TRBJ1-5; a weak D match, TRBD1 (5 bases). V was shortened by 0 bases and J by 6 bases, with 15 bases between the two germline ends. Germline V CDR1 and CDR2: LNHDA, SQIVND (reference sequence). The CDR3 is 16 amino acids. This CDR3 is CASSIDREGRGQPQHF. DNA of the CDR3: TGTGCCAGTAGTATAGATCGGGAGGGGCGCGGTCAGCCCCAGCATTTT.

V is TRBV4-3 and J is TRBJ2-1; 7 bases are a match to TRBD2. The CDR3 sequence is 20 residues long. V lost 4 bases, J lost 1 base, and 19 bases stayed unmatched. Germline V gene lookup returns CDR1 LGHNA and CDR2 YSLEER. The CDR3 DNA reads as TGCGCCAGCAGCCGATCACTGAACACGGGGGTGGGAGGGTCCTACAATGAGCAGTTCTTC. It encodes CASSRSLNTGVGGSYNEQFF.

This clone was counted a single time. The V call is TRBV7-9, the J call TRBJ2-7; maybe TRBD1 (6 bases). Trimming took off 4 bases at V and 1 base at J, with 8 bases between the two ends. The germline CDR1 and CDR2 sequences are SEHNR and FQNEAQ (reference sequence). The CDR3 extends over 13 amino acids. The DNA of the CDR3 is TGTGCCAGCAGCTCGGACAGTTCCTACGAGCAGTACTTC. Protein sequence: CASSSDSSYEQYF.

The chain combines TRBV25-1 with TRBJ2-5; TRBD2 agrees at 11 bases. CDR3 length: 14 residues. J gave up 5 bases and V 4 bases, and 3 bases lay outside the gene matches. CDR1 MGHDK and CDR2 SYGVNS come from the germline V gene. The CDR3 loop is CASSVAGGHETQYF. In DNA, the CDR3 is TGTGCCAGCAGTGTAGCGGGGGGGCATGAGACCCAGTACTTC.

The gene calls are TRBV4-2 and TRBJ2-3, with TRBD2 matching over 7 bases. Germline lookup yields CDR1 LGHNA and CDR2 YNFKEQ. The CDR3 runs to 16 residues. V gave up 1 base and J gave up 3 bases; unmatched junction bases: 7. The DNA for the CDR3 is TGTGCCAGCAGCCAAGGCCCCAGCGGGGCGACAGATACGCAGTATTTT. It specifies CASSQGPSGATDTQYF.

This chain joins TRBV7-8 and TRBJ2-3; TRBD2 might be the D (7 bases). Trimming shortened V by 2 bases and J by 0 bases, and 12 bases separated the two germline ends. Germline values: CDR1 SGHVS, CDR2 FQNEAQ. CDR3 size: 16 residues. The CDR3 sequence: CASSLRGGTSTDTQYF. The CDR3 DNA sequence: TGTGCCAGCAGCTTAAGGGGGGGTACTAGCACAGATACGCAGTATTTT.

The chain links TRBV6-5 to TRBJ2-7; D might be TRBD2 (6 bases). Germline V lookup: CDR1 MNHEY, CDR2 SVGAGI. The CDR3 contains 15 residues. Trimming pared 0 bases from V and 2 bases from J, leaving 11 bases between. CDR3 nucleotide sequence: TGTGCCAGCAGTTACTCGGGGGGTCCTACCTACGAGCAGTACTTC. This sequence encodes CASSYSGGPTYEQYF.

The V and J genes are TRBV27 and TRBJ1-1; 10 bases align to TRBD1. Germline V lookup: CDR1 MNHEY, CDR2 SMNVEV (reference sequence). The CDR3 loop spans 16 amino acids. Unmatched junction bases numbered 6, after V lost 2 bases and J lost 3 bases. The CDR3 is CASSLTDRGFDTEAFF. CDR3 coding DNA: TGTGCCAGCAGTTTAACGGACAGGGGGTTTGACACTGAAGCTTTCTTT.

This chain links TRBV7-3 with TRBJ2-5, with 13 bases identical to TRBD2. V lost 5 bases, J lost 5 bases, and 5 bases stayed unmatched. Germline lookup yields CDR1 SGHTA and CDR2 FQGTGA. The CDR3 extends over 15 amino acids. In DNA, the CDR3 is TGTGCCAGCAGCCTGGGACTAGCGGGGCAGGAGACCCAGTACTTC. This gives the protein CASSLGLAGQETQYF.

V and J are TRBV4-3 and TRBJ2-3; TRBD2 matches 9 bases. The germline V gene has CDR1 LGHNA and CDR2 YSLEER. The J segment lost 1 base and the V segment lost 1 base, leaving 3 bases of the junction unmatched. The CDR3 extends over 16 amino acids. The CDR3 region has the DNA TGCGCCAGCAGCCAAGTGCTAGCGGGGCGCACAGATACGCAGTATTTT. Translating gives CASSQVLAGRTDTQYF.

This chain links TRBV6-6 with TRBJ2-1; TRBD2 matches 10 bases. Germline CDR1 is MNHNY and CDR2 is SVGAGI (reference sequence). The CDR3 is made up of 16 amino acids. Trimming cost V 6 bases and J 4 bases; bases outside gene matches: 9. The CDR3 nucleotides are TGTGCCAGCAGCTCCCACTTAGCGGGGGGTTACAATGAGCAGTTCTTC. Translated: CASSSHLAGGYNEQFF.

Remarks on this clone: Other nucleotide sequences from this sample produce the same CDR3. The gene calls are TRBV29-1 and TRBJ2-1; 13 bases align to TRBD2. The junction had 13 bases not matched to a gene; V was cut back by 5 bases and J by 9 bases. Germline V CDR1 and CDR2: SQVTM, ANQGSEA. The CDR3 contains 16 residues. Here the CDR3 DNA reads TGCAGCGTTTCCCTCCCGGGACTAGCGGGGCGGGGTGAGCAGTTCTTC. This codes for CSVSLPGLAGRGEQFF.

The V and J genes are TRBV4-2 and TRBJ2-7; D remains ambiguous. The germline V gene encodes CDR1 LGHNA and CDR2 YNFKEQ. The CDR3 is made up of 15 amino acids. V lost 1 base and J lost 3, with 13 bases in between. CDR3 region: CASSQGTEKGYEQYF. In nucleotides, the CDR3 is TGTGCCAGCAGCCAAGGAACAGAAAAAGGCTACGAGCAGTACTTC.

As DNA, the CDR3 is TGTGCCAGTAGTATGGGGCTAGCGGGGGGCAGGGGCACAGATACGCAGTATTTT. Its protein is CASSMGLAGGRGTDTQYF. V usage is TRBV19 and J usage is TRBJ2-3, with TRBD2 identical over 11 bases. The CDR3 consists of 18 residues. Germline trimming cut 3 bases from V and 1 base from J; bases unmatched to any gene: 9. CDR1 LNHDA and CDR2 SQIVND come from the germline V gene (reference sequence).

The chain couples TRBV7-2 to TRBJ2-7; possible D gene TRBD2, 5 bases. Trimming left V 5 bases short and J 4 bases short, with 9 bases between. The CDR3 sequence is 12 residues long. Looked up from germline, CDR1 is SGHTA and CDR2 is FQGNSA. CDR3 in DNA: TGTGCCAGCAGCGGGGAGAGGTACGAGCAGTACTTC. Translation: CASSGERYEQYF.

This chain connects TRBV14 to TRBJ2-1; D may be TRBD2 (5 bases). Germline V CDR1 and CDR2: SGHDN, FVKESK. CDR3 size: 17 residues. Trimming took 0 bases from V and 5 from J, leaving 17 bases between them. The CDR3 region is CASSQDRSWTVHNEQFF. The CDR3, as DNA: TGTGCCAGCAGCCAAGATCGGTCGTGGACTGTACACAATGAGCAGTTCTTC.

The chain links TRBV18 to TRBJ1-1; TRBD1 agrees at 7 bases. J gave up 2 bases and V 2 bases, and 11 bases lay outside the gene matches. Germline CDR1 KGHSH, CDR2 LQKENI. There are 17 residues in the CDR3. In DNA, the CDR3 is TGTGCCAGCTCACCAAGCCGCGGAACAGGGGCAAACACTGAAGCTTTCTTT. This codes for CASSPSRGTGANTEAFF.

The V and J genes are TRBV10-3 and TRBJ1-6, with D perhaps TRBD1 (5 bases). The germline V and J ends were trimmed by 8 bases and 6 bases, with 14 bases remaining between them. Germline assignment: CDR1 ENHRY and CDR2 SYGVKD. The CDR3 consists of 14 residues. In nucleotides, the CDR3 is TGTGCCATCGGAGGGACCAGTCCTAATTCACCCCTCCACTTT. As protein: CAIGGTSPNSPLHF.

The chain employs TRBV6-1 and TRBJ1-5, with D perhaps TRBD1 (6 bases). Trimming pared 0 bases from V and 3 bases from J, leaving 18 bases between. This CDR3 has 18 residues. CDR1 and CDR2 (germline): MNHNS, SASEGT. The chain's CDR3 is CASSEAIPGRGNNQPQHF. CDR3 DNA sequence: TGTGCCAGCAGTGAAGCAATCCCAGGGAGGGGGAACAATCAGCCCCAGCATTTT.

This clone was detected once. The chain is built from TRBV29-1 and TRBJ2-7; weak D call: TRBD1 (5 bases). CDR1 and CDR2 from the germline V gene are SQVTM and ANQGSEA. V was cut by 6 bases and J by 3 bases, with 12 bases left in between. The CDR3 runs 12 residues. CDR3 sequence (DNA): TGCAGCGTACAAAAAACAGGCTACGAGCAGTACTTC. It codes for CSVQKTGYEQYF.

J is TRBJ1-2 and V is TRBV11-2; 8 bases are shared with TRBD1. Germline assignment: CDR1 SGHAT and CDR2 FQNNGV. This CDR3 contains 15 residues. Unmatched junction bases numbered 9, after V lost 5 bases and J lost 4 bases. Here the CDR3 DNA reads TGTGCCAGCAGCAAGCCGGGACAGGAGATCTATGGCTACACCTTC. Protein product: CASSKPGQEIYGYTF.

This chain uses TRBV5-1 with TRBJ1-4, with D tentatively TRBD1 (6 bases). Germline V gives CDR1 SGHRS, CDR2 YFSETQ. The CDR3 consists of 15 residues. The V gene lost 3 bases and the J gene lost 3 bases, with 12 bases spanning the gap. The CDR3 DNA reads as TGCGCCAGCAGCTCACTACAGGGAGCTAATGAAAAACTGTTTTTT. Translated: CASSSLQGANEKLFF.

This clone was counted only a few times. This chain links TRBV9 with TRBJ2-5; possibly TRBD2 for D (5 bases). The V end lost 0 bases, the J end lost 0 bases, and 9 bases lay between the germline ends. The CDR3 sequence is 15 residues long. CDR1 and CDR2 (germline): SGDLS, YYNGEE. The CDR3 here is CASSVGTQYQETQYF. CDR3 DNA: TGTGCCAGCAGCGTAGGGACTCAGTACCAAGAGACCCAGTACTTC.

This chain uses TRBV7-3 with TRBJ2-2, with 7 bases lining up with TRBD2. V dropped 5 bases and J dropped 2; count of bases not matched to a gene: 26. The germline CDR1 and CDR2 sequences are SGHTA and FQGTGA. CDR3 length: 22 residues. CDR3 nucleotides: TGTGCCAGCAGCCCTAAAGAAATCCTTAGCACGCGACTAGCACCAAACACCGGGGAGCTGTTTTTT. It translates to CASSPKEILSTRLAPNTGELFF.

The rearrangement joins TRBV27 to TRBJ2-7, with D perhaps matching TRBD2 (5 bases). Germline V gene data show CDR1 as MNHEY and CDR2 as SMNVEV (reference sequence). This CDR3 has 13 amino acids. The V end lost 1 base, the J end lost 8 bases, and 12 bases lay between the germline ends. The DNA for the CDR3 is TGTGCCAGCAGTTTATTTGGGAGTTACCAGCAGTACTTC. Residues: CASSLFGSYQQYF.

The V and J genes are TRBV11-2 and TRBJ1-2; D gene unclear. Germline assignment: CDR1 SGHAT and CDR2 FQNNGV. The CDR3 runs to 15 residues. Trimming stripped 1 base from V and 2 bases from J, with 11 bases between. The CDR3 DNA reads TGTGCCAGCAGCTTAGGCACGGGGTTAAACTATGGCTACACCTTC. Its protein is CASSLGTGLNYGYTF.

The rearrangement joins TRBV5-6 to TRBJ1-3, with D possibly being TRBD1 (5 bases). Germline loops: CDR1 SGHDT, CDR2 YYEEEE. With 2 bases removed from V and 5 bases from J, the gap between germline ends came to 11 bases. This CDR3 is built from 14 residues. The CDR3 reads CASSLGVSRNTIYF. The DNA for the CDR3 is TGTGCCAGCAGCTTAGGGGTGTCCAGAAACACCATATATTTT.

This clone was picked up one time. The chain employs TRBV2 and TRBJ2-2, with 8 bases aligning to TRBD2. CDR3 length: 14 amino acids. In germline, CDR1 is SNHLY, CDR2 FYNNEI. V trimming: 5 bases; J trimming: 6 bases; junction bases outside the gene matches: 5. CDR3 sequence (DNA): TGTGCCAGCAGTTCTAGCGGGCCCCCCGGGGAGCTGTTTTTT. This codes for CASSSSGPPGELFF.

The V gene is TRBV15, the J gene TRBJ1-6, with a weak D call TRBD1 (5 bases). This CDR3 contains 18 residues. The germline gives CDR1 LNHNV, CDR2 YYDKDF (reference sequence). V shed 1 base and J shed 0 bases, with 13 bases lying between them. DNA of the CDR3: TGTGCCACCAGCAGAGCGGGGGACGGCAGCTCCTATAATTCACCCCTCCACTTT. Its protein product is CATSRAGDGSSYNSPLHF.